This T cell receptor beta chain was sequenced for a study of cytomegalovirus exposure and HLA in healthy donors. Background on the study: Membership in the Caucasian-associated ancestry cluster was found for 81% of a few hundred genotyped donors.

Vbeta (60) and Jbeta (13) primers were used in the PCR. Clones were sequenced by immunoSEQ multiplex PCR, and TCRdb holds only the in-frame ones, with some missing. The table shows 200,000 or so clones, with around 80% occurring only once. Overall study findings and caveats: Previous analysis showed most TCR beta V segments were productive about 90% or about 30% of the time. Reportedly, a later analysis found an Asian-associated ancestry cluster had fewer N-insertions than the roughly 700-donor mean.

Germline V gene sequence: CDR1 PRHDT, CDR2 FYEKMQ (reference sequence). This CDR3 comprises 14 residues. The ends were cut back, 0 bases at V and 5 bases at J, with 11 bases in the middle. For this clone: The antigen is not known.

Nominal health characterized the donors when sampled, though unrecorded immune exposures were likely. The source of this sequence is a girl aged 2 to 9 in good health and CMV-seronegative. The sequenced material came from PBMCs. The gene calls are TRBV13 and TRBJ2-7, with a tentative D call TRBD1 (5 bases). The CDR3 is CASSLGQEYHEQYF. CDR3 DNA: TGTGCCAGCAGCTTAGGACAGGAGTACCACGAGCAGTACTTC.